The 28 T cell receptor beta chains reported below all come from one sample, sequenced in a study of T cell repertoires in cytomegalovirus infection. MiXCR, run by TCRdb on the reads, gives a single entry per CDR3 protein. The table records approximately 260,000 distinct CDR3 sequences, 15% to 20% of them present only once. The material sequenced was CD8+ T cells from PBMCs. These receptors were collected from a human donor in good health (CMV status not recorded). Some clones in this sample may be carry-over from other donors' samples.

The sample holds a few counts of this clonotype. This sequence joins TRBV2 and TRBJ2-7; weak D call: TRBD1 (5 bases). The V end was cut by 11 bases, the J end by 2 bases, with 19 bases between. The V gene's germline CDR1 is SNHLY and CDR2 FYNNEI. The CDR3 has 14 amino acids. The CDR3 sequence: CACKGRQLTYEQYF. Here the CDR3 DNA reads TGTGCCTGCAAGGGTAGACAGCTCACCTACGAGCAGTACTTC.

This clonotype occurred many times. V gene TRBV7-9 combines with J gene TRBJ2-3, with TRBD2 matching 13 bases. CDR1 SEHNR and CDR2 FQNEAQ come from the germline V gene (reference sequence). J gave up 5 bases and V 5 bases, and 7 bases lay outside the gene matches. The CDR3 has 16 residues. The CDR3 region has the DNA TGTGCCAGCAGCCCAGGGACTAGCGGGGCACAAGATACGCAGTATTTT. The encoded protein is CASSPGTSGAQDTQYF.

This clonotype occurred a few times. CDR3 in amino acids: CAVRTGGIWNTEAFF. The CDR3 nucleotides read TGTGCCGTTAGGACAGGGGGAATCTGGAACACTGAAGCTTTCTTT. The chain employs TRBV7-9 and TRBJ1-1; 10 bases align to TRBD1. The CDR3 runs to 15 residues. CDR1 and CDR2 (germline): SEHNR, FQNEAQ (reference sequence). Trimming removed 11 bases from V and 1 base from J; junction bases left unmatched: 10. The full variable domain, its missing parts supplied by reference TRBV7-9 and TRBJ1-1, is DTGVSQNPRHKITKRGQNVTFRCDPISEHNRLYWYRQTLGQGPEFLTYFQNEAQLEKSRLLSDRFSAERPKGSFSTLEIQRTEQGDSAMYLCAVRTGGIWNTEAFFGQGTRLTVV.

This clonotype was counted at least ten times. The rearrangement joins TRBV7-2 to TRBJ1-1; possible D gene TRBD1, 5 bases. The germline gives CDR1 SGHTA, CDR2 FQGNSA. The germline V and J ends were trimmed by 1 base and 11 bases, with 8 bases remaining between them. The CDR3 has 11 residues. CDR3 nucleotide sequence: TGTGCCAGCAGCTTAGGGACATGGGCTTTCTTT. Encoded protein: CASSLGTWAFF.

In its sample, this clonotype was seen a few times. The gene calls are TRBV20-1 and TRBJ1-2, with D maybe TRBD1 (5 bases). The CDR3 loop spans 16 amino acids. V lost 0 bases, J lost 1 base, and 15 bases lay in between. Germline V gene sequence: CDR1 DFQATT, CDR2 SNEGSKA (reference sequence). CDR3 DNA sequence: TGCAGTGCTAGAGATTCCTGGGGCAGGTTTAACTATGGCTACACCTTC. It translates to CSARDSWGRFNYGYTF.

This clonotype was observed at least ten times. The rearrangement links TRBV19 to TRBJ1-1; tentative D call: TRBD1 (6 bases). Between the trimmed V and J ends, which lost 1 base and 0 bases, there was a span of 12 bases. Looked up from germline, CDR1 is LNHDA and CDR2 is SQIVND (reference sequence). The CDR3 spans 16 residues. In DNA, the CDR3 is TGTGCCAGTAGTATAGGCGTCACAGGGCTGAACACTGAAGCTTTCTTT. It encodes CASSIGVTGLNTEAFF.

The rearrangement links TRBV6-8 to TRBJ1-5; 9 bases line up with TRBD1. Trimming at V came to 4 bases and at J to 6 bases, leaving 7 bases not matched to a gene. In germline, CDR1 is MNHGY, CDR2 SAAAGT. This CDR3 region has 15 residues. In nucleotides, the CDR3 is TGTGCCAGCAGTTTAAGAGGGACAGGGCGTCAGCCCCAGCATTTT. Amino acid sequence: CASSLRGTGRQPQHF.

CDR3 sequence (DNA): TGTGCCAGCAGCTTAGGAGGGTCATGGACTACACACCTCGACGACAATGAGCAGTTCTTC. This sequence encodes CASSLGGSWTTHLDDNEQFF. The chain recombines TRBV7-9 with TRBJ2-1; maybe TRBD2 (6 bases). V lost 1 base and J 5 bases, leaving 27 bases between the germline ends. The CDR3 runs 20 residues. Germline V gene sequence: CDR1 SEHNR, CDR2 FQNEAQ (reference sequence).

This clonotype was recorded at least ten times. The chain links TRBV6-2 or TRBV6-3 to TRBJ2-1, with D tentatively TRBD1 (5 bases). Germline V CDR1 and CDR2: MNHEY, SVGEGT. The CDR3 loop spans 14 amino acids. The V end lost 5 bases, the J end lost 0 bases, and 8 bases lay between the germline ends. As DNA, the CDR3 is TGTGCCAGCAGTCCAAGGGGCTCCTACAATGAGCAGTTCTTC. It specifies CASSPRGSYNEQFF.

CDR3 in DNA: TGTGCCAGCAGCTCGCCTGGGCGGGCTAATGAAAAACTGTTTTTT. It is translated as CASSSPGRANEKLFF. V and J are TRBV7-9 and TRBJ1-4; D ambiguous. CDR3 size: 15 residues. V lost 4 bases to trimming and J lost 3 bases, with 12 bases between them. CDR1 SEHNR and CDR2 FQNEAQ come from the germline V gene (reference sequence).

This clonotype was observed at least ten times. The chain recombines TRBV11-1 with TRBJ2-7; weak D call: TRBD2 (6 bases). The germline V and J ends were trimmed by 3 bases and 0 bases, with 12 bases remaining between them. This CDR3 has 15 amino acids. Germline-derived CDR1 and CDR2 are SGHAT and FQDESV (reference sequence). CDR3 sequence: CASSFGAGTSYEQYF. CDR3 bases: TGTGCCAGCAGCTTTGGGGCGGGGACCTCCTACGAGCAGTACTTC.

V is TRBV25-1 and J is TRBJ2-2; 8 bases match TRBD2. V shed 5 bases, J shed 4 bases, and the junction held 9 bases outside the gene matches. The CDR3 runs 16 residues. Per the germline V gene, CDR1 is MGHDK and CDR2 is SYGVNS. The CDR3 spells CASSTGGRPRTGELFF. DNA for the CDR3: TGTGCCAGCAGTACCGGCGGGAGGCCACGCACCGGGGAGCTGTTTTTT.

This clonotype was counted at least ten times. V gene TRBV7-6 combines with J gene TRBJ1-4; no definite D call. The CDR3 contains 15 residues. V lost 5 bases to trimming and J lost 8 bases, with 18 bases between them. Germline values: CDR1 SGHVS, CDR2 FNYEAQ. Written as DNA, the CDR3 is TGTGCCAGCAGCCCCGGAGAGGCGGCAAACGAAAAACTGTTTTTT. Translating gives CASSPGEAANEKLFF.

This chain links TRBV29-1 with TRBJ1-1, with 8 nucleotides matching TRBD1. V shed 5 bases and J 11 bases; nucleotides not matched to a gene: 4. CDR1 and CDR2 (germline): SQVTM, ANQGSEA. The CDR3 loop spans 10 amino acids. This chain's CDR3 is CSVTGQGAFF. In DNA form, the CDR3 reads TGCAGCGTTACAGGACAGGGCGCTTTCTTT.

This chain links TRBV28 with TRBJ1-1; 9 bases are a match to TRBD1. The CDR3 length is 17 residues. Trimming cost V 4 bases and J 3 bases; bases outside gene matches: 12. The V gene's germline CDR1 is MDHEN and CDR2 SYDVKM. CDR3 protein: CASSSPPGTGYDTEAFF. For the CDR3, the DNA is TGTGCCAGCAGTTCCCCCCCCGGGACAGGGTACGACACTGAAGCTTTCTTT.

At least ten counts were recorded for this clonotype. The genes are TRBV27 and TRBJ2-3, with 7 nucleotides matching TRBD1. Looked up from germline, CDR1 is MNHEY and CDR2 is SMNVEV (reference sequence). Unmatched junction bases numbered 8, after V lost 3 bases and J lost 2 bases. This CDR3 contains 16 residues. This chain's CDR3 is CASSFGQVPYTDTQYF. The DNA for the CDR3 is TGTGCCAGCAGTTTCGGACAGGTACCCTACACAGATACGCAGTATTTT.

The chain links TRBV5-6 to TRBJ2-1, with 13 positions matching TRBD2. CDR3 length equals 17 residues. Germline values: CDR1 SGHDT, CDR2 YYEEEE. With V trimmed by 4 bases and J by 3 bases, 7 bases remained unmatched. The CDR3 DNA sequence: TGTGCCAGCAGCCGCGTGACTAGCGGGGGGAACTACAATGAGCAGTTCTTC. Protein sequence: CASSRVTSGGNYNEQFF.

The table lists this clonotype with many counts. This chain uses TRBV7-2 with TRBJ2-7; 9 bases are a match to TRBD2. Trimming at V came to 2 bases and at J to 6 bases, leaving 11 bases not matched to a gene. Germline V gene sequence: CDR1 SGHTA, CDR2 FQGNSA. The CDR3 runs to 16 residues. The CDR3 nucleotides are TGTGCCAGCAGCTTACCCTCCGGGACTAGCAGGCCCGAGCAGTACTTC. Protein product: CASSLPSGTSRPEQYF.

The chain is built from TRBV7-6 and TRBJ2-7; D call uncertain. Germline CDR1 SGHVS, CDR2 FNYEAQ. This CDR3 is built from 16 residues. The V end was cut by 3 bases, the J end by 0 bases, with 15 bases between. The CDR3 protein is CASSFDGVGSSYEQYF. CDR3 in DNA: TGTGCCAGCAGCTTCGACGGCGTCGGGTCCTCCTACGAGCAGTACTTC.

The rearrangement uses TRBV27 and TRBJ2-7; 12 bases agree with TRBD1. CDR1 is MNHEY, CDR2 SMNVEV, per germline (reference sequence). The CDR3 is 15 residues long. Losses at the gene ends were 5 bases for V and 3 bases for J; bases not matched to a gene: 5. CDR3: CASSRGQGAFYEQYF. The CDR3 DNA reads TGTGCCAGCAGTCGGGGACAGGGGGCCTTCTACGAGCAGTACTTC.

This clonotype occurred many times. The rearrangement joins TRBV7-8 to TRBJ2-3; 8 bases line up with TRBD2. This CDR3 spans 17 amino acids. V shed 0 bases, J shed 2 bases, and the junction held 7 bases outside the gene matches. Germline CDR1 reads SGHVS; CDR2 reads FQNEAQ. The chain's CDR3 is CASSLARSGAYTDTQYF. CDR3 DNA sequence: TGTGCCAGCAGCTTAGCGCGTAGCGGGGCCTACACAGATACGCAGTATTTT.

This clonotype was counted between two and nine times. The chain is built from TRBV2 and TRBJ1-3; no firm D call. This CDR3 is 16 amino acids long. Between the trimmed V and J ends, which lost 3 bases and 0 bases, there was a span of 12 bases. From germline, CDR1 is SNHLY and CDR2 FYNNEI. CDR3 loop: CASSEGPLSSGNTIYF. CDR3 nucleotides: TGTGCCAGCAGTGAGGGTCCGCTGAGCTCTGGAAACACCATATATTTT.

The CDR3 loop reads CSARDPFKGSYNEQFF. CDR3 coding DNA: TGCAGTGCTAGAGACCCGTTCAAGGGTTCCTACAATGAGCAGTTCTTC. The chain combines TRBV20-1 with TRBJ2-1; D remains ambiguous. The V gene's germline CDR1 is DFQATT and CDR2 SNEGSKA (reference sequence). V dropped 0 bases and J dropped 1 base, with 13 bases sitting between them. CDR3 length equals 16 residues.

V and J are TRBV6-2 or TRBV6-3 and TRBJ2-1; 11 bases agree with TRBD2. The CDR3 extends over 17 amino acids. From germline, CDR1 is MNHEY and CDR2 SVGEGT. Losses at the gene ends were 0 bases for V and 4 bases for J; bases not matched to a gene: 5. The CDR3 is CASSYSTSGGQYNEQFF. The CDR3 coding sequence is TGTGCCAGCAGTTACTCAACTAGCGGGGGACAATACAATGAGCAGTTCTTC.

Only a few counts were recorded for this clonotype. One end of the junction varies from germline; a read error may be responsible. The chain links TRBV7-6 to TRBJ2-2; D uncertain. Germline V gives CDR1 SGHVS, CDR2 FNYEAQ. The CDR3 runs 12 residues. In DNA, the CDR3 is TGTGCTAGCAGCTCCCTGGGGGGGGAGCTGTTTTTT. Translated, it gives CASSSLGGELFF. The full variable domain, completed using reference TRBV7-6 and TRBJ2-2, is GAGVSQSPRYKVTKRGQDVALRCDPISGHVSLYWYRQALGQGPEFLTYFNYEAQQDKSGLPNDRFSAERPEGSISTLTIQRTEQRDSAMYRCASSSLGGELFFGEGSRLTVL.

The rearrangement uses TRBV28 and TRBJ1-6; D is unresolved. The CDR3 covers 17 residues. Germline CDR1 and CDR2: MDHEN and SYDVKM. The ends were cut back, 2 bases at V and 4 bases at J, with 15 bases in the middle. CDR3 region: CASSLGVEGEYNSPLHF. The CDR3 nucleotides read TGTGCCAGCAGTTTAGGCGTGGAGGGCGAATATAATTCACCCCTCCACTTT.

This clonotype was counted only a few times. The V call is TRBV29-1, the J call TRBJ2-1, with D possibly being TRBD1 (6 bases). This CDR3 spans 14 amino acids. Trimming removed 7 bases at V and 0 bases at J, with 13 bases between. The germline V gene encodes CDR1 SQVTM and CDR2 ANQGSEA. Here the CDR3 DNA reads TGCAGCGCTGGGGGCAGCAGCTCCTACAATGAGCAGTTCTTC. Translated, it gives CSAGGSSSYNEQFF.

This clonotype showed up just a few times. V gene TRBV4-1 combines with J gene TRBJ1-4; the D gene is possibly TRBD1 (5 bases). The germline gives CDR1 MGHRA, CDR2 YSYEKL. This CDR3 spans 18 amino acids. The V gene lost 0 bases and the J gene lost 3 bases, with 17 bases spanning the gap. The CDR3 nucleotides read TGCGCCAGCAGCCAAGATCGGCAGGGAGTGACGGCTAATGAAAAACTGTTTTTT. This codes for CASSQDRQGVTANEKLFF.